Listed here is a single T cell receptor (beta chain). What it binds is not known. Repertoires were generated with immunoSEQ multiplex PCR, while TCRdb's copy carries only in-frame clones and drops some. Among some 600 clones listed, approximately 60% were seen once. The record originates from a study of Siglec-9 on CD8 T cells in melanoma. Study results and limitations: An effector memory CD8+ T-cell subset seemingly accumulating in melanoma was reportedly marked and regulated by Siglec-9.

The junction had 4 bases not matched to a gene; V was cut back by 1 base and J by 2 bases. The CDR3 length is 15 residues. CDR1 and CDR2 from the germline V gene are LGHNA and YNFKEQ. Input material: Siglec-9+ CD8+ T cells sorted from blood. The chain carries TRBV4-2 and TRBJ2-7; 8 bases map to TRBD2. The TCR was taken from a human donor in good health. The CDR3 DNA follows: TGTGCCAGCAGCCAAGCGGGGGGGCAGACCTACGAGCAGTACTTC. It codes for CASSQAGGQTYEQYF.